Shown below are 11 T cell receptor beta chains from a single sample sequenced in a study of technical replicates of blood from several donors. Some clones are missing from TCRdb's copy, which holds only in-frame ones; the method was immunoSEQ multiplex PCR. The data show under 80,000 clones, with more than 90% seen just once and about 0.35% held by the top ten. Source material: T cells isolated from PBMCs. The receptors derive from a human donor in good health. Some clones in this sample may be carry-over from other donors' samples.

The chain combines TRBV7-9 with TRBJ2-3; D is possibly TRBD1 (5 bases). Germline CDR1 is SEHNR and CDR2 is FQNEAQ (reference sequence). V dropped 5 bases and J dropped 6 bases, with 9 bases sitting between them. CDR3 length: 12 amino acids. The CDR3 is CASSRQSDTQYF. In DNA form, the CDR3 reads TGTGCCAGCAGCCGACAGTCCGATACGCAGTATTTT.

The rearrangement links TRBV7-6 to TRBJ2-1; 7 nucleotides align to TRBD1. Germline assignment: CDR1 SGHVS and CDR2 FNYEAQ. V lost 5 bases and J lost 4; bases outside the gene matches: 8. This CDR3 has 15 amino acids. CDR3 DNA: TGTGCCAGCAGCGCAACAGGGGAGAGATACAATGAGCAGTTCTTC. The encoded protein is CASSATGERYNEQFF.

V usage is TRBV29-1 and J usage is TRBJ1-1, with 8 nucleotides matching TRBD1. After removal of 7 bases from V and 5 bases from J, the junction contained 9 bases not matched to a gene. The CDR3 is 13 amino acids. Germline CDR1 is SQVTM and CDR2 is ANQGSEA. CDR3 protein: CSANPTGETEAFF. As DNA, the CDR3 is TGCAGCGCTAACCCGACAGGGGAAACTGAAGCTTTCTTT. Variable domain in full (rest from reference TRBV29-1 and TRBJ1-1): SAVISQKPSRDICQRGTSLTIQCQVDSQVTMMFWYRQQPGQSLTLIATANQGSEATYESGFVIDKFPISRPNLTFSTLTVSNMSPEDSSIYLCSANPTGETEAFFGQGTRLTVV.

The chain joins TRBV6-5 to TRBJ2-4; D is perhaps TRBD2 (5 bases). This CDR3 is 16 amino acids long. The V gene's germline CDR1 is MNHEY and CDR2 SVGAGI. The V end was cut by 0 bases, the J end by 0 bases, with 9 bases between. CDR3: CASSYSSGVAKNIQYF. The CDR3 DNA sequence: TGTGCCAGCAGTTACTCAAGCGGAGTAGCCAAAAACATTCAGTACTTC.

V usage is TRBV27 and J usage is TRBJ1-2; possible D gene TRBD1, 6 bases. There are 14 residues in the CDR3. Germline V CDR1 and CDR2: MNHEY, SMNVEV (reference sequence). The V and J ends lost 2 bases and 4 bases respectively, with 11 bases between them. CDR3 amino acids: CASSLRGQPYGYTF. CDR3 nucleotides: TGTGCCAGCAGTTTACGTGGACAGCCCTATGGCTACACCTTC.

This chain uses TRBV27 with TRBJ1-1; D call uncertain. The CDR3 is 13 amino acids. The V end lost 6 bases, the J end lost 1 base, and 9 bases lay between the germline ends. CDR1 MNHEY and CDR2 SMNVEV come from the germline V gene (reference sequence). The DNA of the CDR3 is TGTGCCAGCAGGATTACTCGGAACACTGAAGCTTTCTTT. This gives the protein CASRITRNTEAFF.

V gene TRBV6-5 combines with J gene TRBJ2-1; 7 bases fit TRBD2. CDR3 size: 15 residues. CDR1 and CDR2 (germline): MNHEY, SVGAGI. The junction had 8 bases not matched to a gene; V was cut back by 5 bases and J by 4 bases. The CDR3 DNA sequence: TGTGCCAGCAGTCCCAGCGGGGAACTGTACAATGAGCAGTTCTTC. Protein sequence: CASSPSGELYNEQFF.

The chain uses TRBV5-4 and TRBJ2-7; D is perhaps TRBD2 (5 bases). V lost 0 bases and J 4 bases, leaving 14 bases between the germline ends. This CDR3 has 15 residues. CDR1 is SGHNT and CDR2 is YYREEE in the germline V gene (reference sequence). CDR3 sequence: CASSLDPAAVYEQYF. Written as DNA, the CDR3 is TGTGCCAGCAGCTTGGATCCAGCGGCGGTTTACGAGCAGTACTTC.

V usage is TRBV9 and J usage is TRBJ1-1; the match to TRBD1 covers 7 bases. J gave up 0 bases and V 4 bases, and 3 bases lay outside the gene matches. The germline gives CDR1 SGDLS, CDR2 YYNGEE. CDR3 length equals 14 residues. CDR3 in amino acids: CASSFDRVNTEAFF. CDR3 in DNA: TGTGCCAGCAGCTTCGACAGGGTGAACACTGAAGCTTTCTTT.

The rearrangement uses TRBV1 and TRBJ2-2; TRBD2, as called in the table, went unchecked against the DNA. TRBV1 is a pseudogene. The CDR3 extends over 17 amino acids. CDR3 amino acids: CTSSQVLPGVDTGELFF. CDR3 coding DNA: TGCACCAGCAGCCAAGTCCTTCCGGGAGTGGACACCGGGGAGCTGTTTTTT.

The chain has TRBV6-4 and TRBJ2-1; D gene unclear. CDR1 is MRHNA and CDR2 is SNTAGT in the germline V gene. Trimming took off 4 bases at V and 5 bases at J, with 6 bases between the two ends. The CDR3 loop spans 12 amino acids. The CDR3 DNA reads as TGTGCCAGCAGTGTCGGAGACAATGAGCAGTTCTTC. As protein: CASSVGDNEQFF.